A selection of T cell receptor beta chains follows, all from one sample in a study of blood T cell repertoires in COVID-19. The table came from immunoSEQ multiplex PCR; TCRdb's copy has only in-frame clones and leaves some out. Among approximately 260,000 clones listed, 87% were seen once. The sequencing sample was made of peripheral blood. The receptors originated from a man in his 60s who had recovered from COVID-19. The CDR3 runs from the conserved cysteine through the conserved F or W. D genes are given only for firm matches. Where a row states a size, it is once, few, many or the class of an expanded clone; other rows omit it.

abundance | d_gene | j_gene | v_gene | CDR3nt | CDR3aa
. | . | TRBJ1-3 | TRBV7-8 | TGCGCCCCCCGCCGACCGGGGGGGCAAGGAAACACCATATATTTT | CAPRRPGGQGNTIYF
. | TRBD1 | TRBJ1-4 | TRBV10-1 | TGCGCCAGCAGTGAGTTCAGGGGGAGCTATGAAAAACTGTTTTTT | CASSEFRGSYEKLFF
once | TRBD2 | TRBJ2-3 | TRBV10-2 | TGCGCCAGCATGTCTCTTAGATTTGCGGGAGTCACAGATACGCAGTATTTT | CASMSLRFAGVTDTQYF
. | TRBD2 | TRBJ2-3 | TRBV4-2 | TGTGCCAGCAGAGGCGGGGTGGGGTCGACTAGCGCGGGGGCGGATACGCAGTATTTT | CASRGGVGSTSAGADTQYF
once | . | TRBJ2-3 | TRBV10-1 | TGCGCCAGCAGTGATAAGAAAGCTACAGATACGCAGTATTTT | CASSDKKATDTQYF
. | . | TRBJ1-6 | TRBV14 | TGTGCCAGCAGCCAAGTAACGGGGTATAATTCACCCCTCCACTTT | CASSQVTGYNSPLHF
. | . | TRBJ1-5 | TRBV27 | TGTGCCAGCAGACGACAGTATAGCAATCAGCCCCAGCATTTT | CASRRQYSNQPQHF
. | TRBD1 | TRBJ2-7 | TRBV28 | TGTGCCAGCAGTGGAAGCGGACAGGGCTCCTACGAGCAGTACTTC | CASSGSGQGSYEQYF
. | . | TRBJ2-3 | TRBV3-1/TRBV3-2 | TGTGCCAGCAGCTACGACGCGACCGGGAATACGCAGTATTTT | CASSYDATGNTQYF
. | . | TRBJ1-5 | TRBV20-1 | TGCAGTGCTAGTGGAGGATACACCAATCAGCCCCAGCATTTT | CSASGGYTNQPQHF
. | . | TRBJ1-1 | TRBV15 | TGTGCCACCAGCAGACTAACTACGGGTGAAGCGGCTTTCTTT | CATSRLTTGEAAFF
few | . | TRBJ2-1 | TRBV27 | TGTGCCAGCAGAACCACGGACAACTCCTACAATGAGCAGTTCTTC | CASRTTDNSYNEQFF
few | TRBD2 | TRBJ2-1 | TRBV3-1/TRBV3-2 | TGTGCCAGCAGCCGGAGGAGACTAGCCCCCAATGAGCAGTTCTTC | CASSRRRLAPNEQFF
. | TRBD1 | TRBJ2-1 | TRBV11-3 | TGTGCCAGCAGCTCAGGGACAGGGACTTTGCAGTTCTTC | CASSSGTGTLQFF
. | TRBD2 | TRBJ2-3 | TRBV2 | TGTGCCAGCAGTGAATCCGGACTAGCGGGGGGGCCGAGTACAGATACGCAGTATTTT | CASSESGLAGGPSTDTQYF
. | . | TRBJ2-1 | TRBV7-8 | TGTGCCAGCAGCTTAGTCTTCTACAATGAGCAGTTCTTC | CASSLVFYNEQFF
. | TRBD1 | TRBJ2-2 | TRBV29-1 | TGCAGCGTTGGAGCAGGGGGTTTAAACACCGGGGAGCTGTTTTTT | CSVGAGGLNTGELFF
. | TRBD2 | TRBJ2-2 | TRBV29-1 | TGCAGCGTTGAAGATCATCAGCGGGGGGGCCACACCGGGGAGCTGTTTTTT | CSVEDHQRGGHTGELFF
. | . | TRBJ2-2 | TRBV18 | TGTGCCAGCTCACCCCAGGGCACCGGGGAGCTGTTTTTT | CASSPQGTGELFF
. | . | TRBJ1-1 | TRBV10-3 | TGTGCCATCAGTGAGGGGGTCGGGATATTTCGGACTGAAGCTTTCTTT | CAISEGVGIFRTEAFF
once | TRBD2 | TRBJ2-5 | TRBV24-1 | TGTGCCACCAGTGATTTGGTACTAGCGGGGGGATGTCAAGAGACCCAGTACTTC | CATSDLVLAGGCQETQYF
. | . | TRBJ2-1 | TRBV2 | TGTGCCAGCAAAGGAAGGGAGGCAGGAGGAAATGAGCAGTTCTTC | CASKGREAGGNEQFF
. | TRBD1 | TRBJ1-6 | TRBV29-1 | TGCAGCGCCGGACAGGGCACGGGTTCACCCCTCCACTTT | CSAGQGTGSPLHF
. | . | TRBJ2-1 | TRBV7-6 | TGTGCCAGCAGCTTAGCGAGGGGCCGGGCGGGGTCAAGCTACAATGAGCAGTTCTTC | CASSLARGRAGSSYNEQFF
. | TRBD1 | TRBJ2-3 | TRBV18 | TGTGCCAGCTCACCTGGCTCACCCGGGACAGGGGGTGAAGATACGCAGTATTTT | CASSPGSPGTGGEDTQYF
. | . | TRBJ2-7 | TRBV3-1/TRBV3-2 | TGTGCCAGCAGCCAAGACGGGGGAGGATGGAACTTC | CASSQDGGGWNF
. | . | TRBJ1-3 | TRBV15 | TGTGCCACCAGCACGTACATGAACTCTGGAAACACCATATATTTT | CATSTYMNSGNTIYF